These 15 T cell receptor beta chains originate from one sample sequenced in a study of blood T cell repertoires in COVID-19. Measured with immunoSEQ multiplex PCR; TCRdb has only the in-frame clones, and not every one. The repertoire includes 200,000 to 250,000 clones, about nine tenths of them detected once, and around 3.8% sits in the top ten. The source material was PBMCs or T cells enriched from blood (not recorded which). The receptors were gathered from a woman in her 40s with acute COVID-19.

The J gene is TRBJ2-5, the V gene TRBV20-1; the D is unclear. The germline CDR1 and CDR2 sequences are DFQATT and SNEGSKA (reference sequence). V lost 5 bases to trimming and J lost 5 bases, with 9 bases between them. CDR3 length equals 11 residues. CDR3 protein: CSAVNRETQYF. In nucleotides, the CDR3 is TGCAGTGCTGTAAACCGGGAGACCCAGTACTTC.

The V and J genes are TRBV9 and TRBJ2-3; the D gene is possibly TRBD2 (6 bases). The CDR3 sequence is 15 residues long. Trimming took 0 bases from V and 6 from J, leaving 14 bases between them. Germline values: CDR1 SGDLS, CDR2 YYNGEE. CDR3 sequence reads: CASSVASGGEDTQYF. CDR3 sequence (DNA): TGTGCCAGCAGCGTAGCATCCGGGGGTGAGGATACGCAGTATTTT.

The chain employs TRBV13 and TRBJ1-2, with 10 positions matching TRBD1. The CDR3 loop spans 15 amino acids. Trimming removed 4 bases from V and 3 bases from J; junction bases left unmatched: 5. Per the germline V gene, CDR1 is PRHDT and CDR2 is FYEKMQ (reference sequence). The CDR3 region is CASSSGTGEHYGYTF. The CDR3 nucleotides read TGTGCCAGCAGCTCCGGGACAGGGGAGCACTATGGCTACACCTTC.

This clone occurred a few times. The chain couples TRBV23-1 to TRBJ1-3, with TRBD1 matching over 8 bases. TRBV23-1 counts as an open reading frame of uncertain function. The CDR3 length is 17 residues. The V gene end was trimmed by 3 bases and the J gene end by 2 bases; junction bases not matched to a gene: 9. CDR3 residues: CASSQYSGGAPGNTIYF. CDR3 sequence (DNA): TGCGCCAGCAGTCAGTACTCAGGGGGCGCACCTGGAAACACCATATATTTT.

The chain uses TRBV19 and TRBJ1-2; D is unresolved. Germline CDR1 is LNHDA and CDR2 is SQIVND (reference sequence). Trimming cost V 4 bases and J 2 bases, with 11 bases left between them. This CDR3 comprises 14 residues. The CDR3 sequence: CASSKMAENYGYTF. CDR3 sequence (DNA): TGTGCCAGTAGTAAGATGGCGGAAAACTATGGCTACACCTTC.

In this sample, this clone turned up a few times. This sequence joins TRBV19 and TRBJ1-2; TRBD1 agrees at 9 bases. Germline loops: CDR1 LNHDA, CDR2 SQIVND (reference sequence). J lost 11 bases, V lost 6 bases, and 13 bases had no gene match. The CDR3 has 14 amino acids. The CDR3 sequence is CASSGLGGQGRYTF. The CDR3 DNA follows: TGTGCCAGTAGCGGGCTGGGGGGACAGGGACGGTACACCTTC.

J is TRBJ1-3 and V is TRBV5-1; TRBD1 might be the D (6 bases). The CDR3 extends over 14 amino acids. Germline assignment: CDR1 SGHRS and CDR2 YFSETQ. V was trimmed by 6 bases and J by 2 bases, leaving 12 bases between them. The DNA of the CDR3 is TGCGCCAGCAACGAGGGGGTACCTGGAAACACCATATATTTT. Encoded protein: CASNEGVPGNTIYF.

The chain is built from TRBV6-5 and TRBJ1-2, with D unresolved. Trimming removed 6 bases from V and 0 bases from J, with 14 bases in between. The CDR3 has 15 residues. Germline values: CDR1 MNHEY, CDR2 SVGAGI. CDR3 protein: CASRPDGNANYGYTF. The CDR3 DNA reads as TGTGCCAGCAGACCCGACGGGAACGCTAACTATGGCTACACCTTC.

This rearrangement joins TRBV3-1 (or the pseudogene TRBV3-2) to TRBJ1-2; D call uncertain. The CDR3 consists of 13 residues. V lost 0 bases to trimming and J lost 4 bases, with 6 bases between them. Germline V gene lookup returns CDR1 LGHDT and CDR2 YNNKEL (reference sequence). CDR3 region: CASSQDGTYGYTF. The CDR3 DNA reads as TGTGCCAGCAGCCAAGATGGCACCTATGGCTACACCTTC.

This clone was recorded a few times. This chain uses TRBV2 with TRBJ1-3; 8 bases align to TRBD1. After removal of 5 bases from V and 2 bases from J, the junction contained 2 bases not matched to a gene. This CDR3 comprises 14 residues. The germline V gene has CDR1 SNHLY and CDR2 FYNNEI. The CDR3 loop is CASSQTGAGNTIYF. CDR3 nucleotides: TGTGCCAGCAGTCAGACAGGGGCTGGAAACACCATATATTTT. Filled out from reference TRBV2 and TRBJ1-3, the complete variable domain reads EPEVTQTPSHQVTQMGQEVILRCVPISNHLYFYWYRQILGQKVEFLVSFYNNEISEKSEIFDDQFSVERPDGSNFTLKIRSTKLEDSAMYFCASSQTGAGNTIYFGEGSWLTVV.

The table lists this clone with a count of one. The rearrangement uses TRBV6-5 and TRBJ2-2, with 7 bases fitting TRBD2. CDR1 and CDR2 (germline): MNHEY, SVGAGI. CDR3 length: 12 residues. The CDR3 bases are TGTGCGGTTCGGGGGGTCACCGGGGAGCTGTTTTTT. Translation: CAVRGVTGELFF.

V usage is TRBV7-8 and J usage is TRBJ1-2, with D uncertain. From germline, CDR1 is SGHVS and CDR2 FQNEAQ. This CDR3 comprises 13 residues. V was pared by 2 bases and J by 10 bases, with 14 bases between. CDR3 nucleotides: TGTGCCAGCAGCTTACAGTCTGACAAGTCCTACACCTTC. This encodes CASSLQSDKSYTF. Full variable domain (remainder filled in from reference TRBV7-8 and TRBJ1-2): GAGVSQSPRYKVAKRGQDVALRCDPISGHVSLFWYQQALGQGPEFLTYFQNEAQLDKSGLPSDRFFAERPEGSVSTLKIQRTQQEDSAVYLCASSLQSDKSYTFGSGTRLTVV.

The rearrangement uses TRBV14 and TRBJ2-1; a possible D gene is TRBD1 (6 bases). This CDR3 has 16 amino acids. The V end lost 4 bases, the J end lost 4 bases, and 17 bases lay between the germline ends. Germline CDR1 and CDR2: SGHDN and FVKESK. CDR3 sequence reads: CASSPLRGADYNEQFF. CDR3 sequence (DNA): TGTGCCAGCAGCCCCCTCAGGGGAGCGGATTACAATGAGCAGTTCTTC.

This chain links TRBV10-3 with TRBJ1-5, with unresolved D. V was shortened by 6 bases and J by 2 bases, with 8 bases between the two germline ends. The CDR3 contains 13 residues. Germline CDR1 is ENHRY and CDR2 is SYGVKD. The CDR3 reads CAISDTGNQPQHF. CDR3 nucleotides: TGTGCCATCAGCGACACAGGCAATCAGCCCCAGCATTTT.

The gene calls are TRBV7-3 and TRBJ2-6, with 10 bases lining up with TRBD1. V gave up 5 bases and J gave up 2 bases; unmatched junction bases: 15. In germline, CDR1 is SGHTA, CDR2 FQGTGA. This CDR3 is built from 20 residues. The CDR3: CASSPGTGVGSLAGANVLTF. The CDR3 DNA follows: TGTGCCAGCAGCCCAGGGACAGGGGTTGGCTCTTTGGCTGGGGCCAACGTCCTGACTTTC.